These 22 T cell receptor beta chains share one sample of origin, sequenced in a study of cytomegalovirus exposure and HLA in healthy donors. The study ran its PCR with 60 Vbeta and 13 Jbeta primers. Sequencing used immunoSEQ multiplex PCR; TCRdb keeps in-frame clones, though not all of them. Of some 120,000 clones detected, around 77% appear once; the ten largest clones hold around 1.2%. Material: PBMCs. Every receptor here comes from a man aged 50 to 60 in good health and CMV-seronegative.

The gene calls are TRBV10-1 and TRBJ2-1; TRBD2 matches at 14 bases. The CDR3 is 14 residues long. Germline-derived CDR1 and CDR2 are WNHNN and SYGVQD (reference sequence). Germline trimming cut 6 bases from V and 9 bases from J; bases unmatched to any gene: 4. Here the CDR3 reads CASRAGTSGSEQFF. For the CDR3, the DNA is TGCGCCAGCAGAGCCGGGACTAGCGGGAGTGAGCAGTTCTTC.

This clone was detected only once. The chain joins TRBV11-2 to TRBJ2-7, with 9 bases aligning to TRBD2. With 4 bases clipped from V and 4 bases from J, the junction kept 5 bases outside the gene matches. Germline lookup yields CDR1 SGHAT and CDR2 FQNNGV. This CDR3 comprises 14 residues. CDR3: CASSSGLANYEQYF. CDR3 bases: TGTGCCAGCAGCTCGGGACTAGCTAATTACGAGCAGTACTTC.

V gene TRBV15 combines with J gene TRBJ2-7; TRBD2 agrees at 9 bases. The V gene's germline CDR1 is LNHNV and CDR2 YYDKDF (reference sequence). The CDR3 has 14 amino acids. J lost 5 bases, V lost 4 bases, and 6 bases had no gene match. The CDR3 reads CATSIAGTSNEQYF. CDR3 sequence (DNA): TGTGCCACCAGCATAGCCGGGACTAGCAACGAGCAGTACTTC.

V gene TRBV5-1 combines with J gene TRBJ2-1, with D possibly being TRBD2 (7 bases). Germline V CDR1 and CDR2: SGHRS, YFSETQ. The CDR3 has 16 amino acids. V lost 4 bases, J lost 3 bases, and 17 bases lay in between. The DNA of the CDR3 is TGCGCCAGCAGCCGAGGGGCGGGGGCGAGCTACAATGAGCAGTTCTTC. Translating gives CASSRGAGASYNEQFF.

The rearrangement joins TRBV6-5 to TRBJ2-3, with 8 bases that match TRBD2. Unmatched junction bases numbered 4, after V lost 6 bases and J lost 2 bases. Germline V gene data show CDR1 as MNHEY and CDR2 as SVGAGI. The CDR3 sequence is 14 residues long. The CDR3 DNA follows: TGTGCCAGCAGGACTAGCGCACTCACAGATACGCAGTATTTT. This encodes CASRTSALTDTQYF.

V usage is TRBV2 and J usage is TRBJ1-6; tentative D call: TRBD1 (6 bases). The CDR3 runs to 16 residues. Trimming stripped 0 bases from V and 9 bases from J, with 15 bases between. CDR1 is SNHLY, CDR2 FYNNEI, per germline. In DNA form, the CDR3 reads TGTGCCAGCAGTGAAGCCCCTAGCAGGGGACCTTCACCCCTCCACTTT. Translation gives CASSEAPSRGPSPLHF. Supplemented by reference TRBV2 and TRBJ1-6, the full variable domain reads EPEVTQTPSHQVTQMGQEVILRCVPISNHLYFYWYRQILGQKVEFLVSFYNNEISEKSEIFDDQFSVERPDGSNFTLKIRSTKLEDSAMYFCASSEAPSRGPSPLHFGNGTRLTVT.

The V and J genes are TRBV6-5 and TRBJ2-7; maybe TRBD2 (6 bases). CDR1 MNHEY and CDR2 SVGAGI come from the germline V gene. The CDR3 sequence is 13 residues long. Trimming cost V 2 bases and J 5 bases, with 10 bases left between them. CDR3 sequence: CASSYREQDEQYF. CDR3 nucleotide sequence: TGTGCCAGCAGTTACCGGGAGCAGGACGAGCAGTACTTC.

V is TRBV6-5 and J is TRBJ1-2, with 7 bases lining up with TRBD1. CDR1 is MNHEY and CDR2 is SVGAGI in the germline V gene. V dropped 0 bases and J dropped 3; count of bases not matched to a gene: 4. CDR3 length: 15 amino acids. This chain's CDR3 is CASSYSTGQYYGYTF. CDR3 DNA sequence: TGTGCCAGCAGTTACTCGACGGGACAGTACTATGGCTACACCTTC.

This chain joins TRBV7-3 and TRBJ2-7; maybe TRBD2 (5 bases). This CDR3 has 14 amino acids. Looked up from germline, CDR1 is SGHTA and CDR2 is FQGTGA. Trimming cost V 2 bases and J 3 bases, with 11 bases left between them. CDR3 in DNA: TGTGCCAGCAGCTTAGGCGCGGGCGGCTACGAGCAGTACTTC. Translated, it gives CASSLGAGGYEQYF.

V is TRBV18 and J is TRBJ1-1; TRBD1 might be the D (5 bases). The length of the CDR3 is 13 residues. CDR1 and CDR2 from the germline V gene are KGHSH and LQKENI. Trimming removed 3 bases from V and 0 bases from J, with 5 bases in between. Here the CDR3 DNA reads TGTGCCAGCTCACCGACAGTGAACACTGAAGCTTTCTTT. Translation: CASSPTVNTEAFF.

This sequence joins TRBV30 and TRBJ2-2; 7 bases map to TRBD2. Germline assignment: CDR1 GTSNPN and CDR2 SVGIG (reference sequence). The V and J ends lost 2 bases and 4 bases, in that order; junction bases with no gene match: 7. There are 15 residues in the CDR3. The CDR3 reads CAWSSLAATTGELFF. The CDR3 nucleotides read TGTGCCTGGAGTAGTCTAGCGGCGACCACCGGGGAGCTGTTTTTT.

The chain joins TRBV28 to TRBJ1-6, with a tentative D call TRBD1 (6 bases). CDR1 is MDHEN, CDR2 SYDVKM, per germline. V lost 6 bases, J lost 9 bases, and 9 bases lay in between. The CDR3 sequence is 12 residues long. In DNA, the CDR3 is TGTGCCAGCAGCCCCAGGGGTTCACCCCTCCACTTT. Encoded protein: CASSPRGSPLHF.

This clone was observed once. One end of the junction fails to match germline, which may point to a read error. V and J are TRBV13 and TRBJ2-7; 14 nucleotides agree with TRBD2. The CDR3 has 15 residues. CDR1 and CDR2 from the germline V gene are PRHDT and FYEKMQ (reference sequence). CDR3 residues: CASSLGLAGGYEQYF. CDR3 nucleotides: TGTGCCAGCAGTTTAGGACTAGCGGGAGGATACGAGCAGTACTTC.

The CDR3, as DNA: TGCGCCAGCAGCGGGGGACTAGCGGGCGGCCAAGAGACCCAGTACTTC. Its protein product is CASSGGLAGGQETQYF. The chain has TRBV5-1 and TRBJ2-5; 12 nucleotides line up with TRBD2. Germline V gene sequence: CDR1 SGHRS, CDR2 YFSETQ. Trimming took 4 bases from V and 1 from J; bases not matched to a gene: 5. This CDR3 is built from 16 residues.

The V gene is TRBV14, the J gene TRBJ2-1; 12 bases map to TRBD2. Trimming took 4 bases from V and 7 from J; bases not matched to a gene: 8. CDR1 SGHDN and CDR2 FVKESK come from the germline V gene. This CDR3 is built from 16 residues. The CDR3 spells CASSLGLAGTWNEQFF. Written as DNA, the CDR3 is TGTGCCAGCAGCCTCGGACTAGCGGGAACCTGGAATGAGCAGTTCTTC.

This clone was found a few times. V and J are TRBV5-1 and TRBJ2-1; D is unresolved. V shed 4 bases and J shed 4 bases, with 6 bases lying between them. Per germline, CDR1 SGHRS and CDR2 YFSETQ. This CDR3 is built from 12 residues. CDR3: CASSRSYNEQFF. CDR3 nucleotide sequence: TGCGCCAGCAGCCGCAGTTACAATGAGCAGTTCTTC. The complete variable domain, with remaining parts taken from reference TRBV5-1 and TRBJ2-1, reads KAGVTQTPRYLIKTRGQQVTLSCSPISGHRSVSWYQQTPGQGLQFLFEYFSETQRNKGNFPGRFSGRQFSNSRSEMNVSTLELGDSALYLCASSRSYNEQFFGPGTRLTVL.

CDR3 loop: CASTTFSAGQETQYF. The CDR3 coding sequence is TGTGCCAGCACCACATTTTCGGCAGGCCAAGAGACCCAGTACTTC. V and J are TRBV7-9 and TRBJ2-5, with D hard to call. CDR1 SEHNR and CDR2 FQNEAQ come from the germline V gene (reference sequence). The CDR3 runs to 15 residues. V lost 7 bases and J lost 1, with 16 bases in between.

V usage is TRBV27 and J usage is TRBJ2-6, with D possibly being TRBD2 (6 bases). V was pared by 3 bases and J by 4 bases, with 13 bases between. The CDR3 spans 16 residues. Germline CDR1 and CDR2: MNHEY and SMNVEV (reference sequence). The CDR3 region has the DNA TGTGCCAGCAGTTTGCAGGGAGGTGCGGGGGCCAACGTCCTGACTTTC. This gives the protein CASSLQGGAGANVLTF. Full variable domain (rest looked up from reference TRBV27 and TRBJ2-6): EAQVTQNPRYLITVTGKKLTVTCSQNMNHEYMSWYRQDPGLGLRQIYYSMNVEVTDKGDVPEGYKVSRKEKRNFPLILESPSPNQTSLYFCASSLQGGAGANVLTFGAGSRLTVL.

The chain couples TRBV7-8 to TRBJ1-1; D perhaps matches TRBD1 (5 bases). V lost 4 bases to trimming and J lost 1 base, with 10 bases between them. The CDR3 runs to 14 residues. Germline V lookup: CDR1 SGHVS, CDR2 FQNEAQ. The CDR3 reads CASSSGFSNTEAFF. CDR3 in DNA: TGTGCCAGCAGCTCAGGGTTTTCGAACACTGAAGCTTTCTTT.

The chain links TRBV2 to TRBJ2-3, with 10 bases matching TRBD1. This CDR3 is 15 amino acids long. CDR1 and CDR2 (germline): SNHLY, FYNNEI. Losses at the gene ends were 6 bases for V and 4 bases for J; bases not matched to a gene: 7. The DNA of the CDR3 is TGTGCCAGCAGGCTGGGACAGGGGAAGGCAGATACGCAGTATTTT. As protein: CASRLGQGKADTQYF.

The genes are TRBV9 and TRBJ2-7; 9 nucleotides line up with TRBD1. Germline CDR1 and CDR2: SGDLS and YYNGEE. After removal of 0 bases from V and 2 bases from J, the junction contained 6 bases not matched to a gene. This CDR3 has 16 amino acids. This CDR3 reads CASSVAPTGGPYEQYF. CDR3 nucleotide sequence: TGTGCCAGCAGCGTAGCGCCAACAGGGGGCCCCTACGAGCAGTACTTC.

This chain uses TRBV19 with TRBJ2-7; TRBD1 agrees at 8 bases. J gave up 4 bases and V 2 bases, and 1 base lay outside the gene matches. Germline loops: CDR1 LNHDA, CDR2 SQIVND (reference sequence). The CDR3 is 13 residues long. DNA for the CDR3: TGTGCCAGTAGTATAAACAGGGGGTACGAGCAGTACTTC. Translation gives CASSINRGYEQYF.